The T cell receptor (beta chain) under discussion was sequenced for a study of cytomegalovirus exposure and HLA in healthy donors. Vbeta (60) and Jbeta (13) primers were used in the PCR. In the original workflow: About 11 million of some 80 million unique TCR beta chains were shared, per a later count. The method was immunoSEQ multiplex PCR; TCRdb's version includes in-frame clones alone and lacks a portion of them. V, J and clone size derive from that table, while D and trimming were established from the DNA sequence. The sample lists roughly 70,000 clones; approximately 70% were seen once. The CDR3 has 14 amino acids. Germline values: CDR1 SEHNR, CDR2 FQNEAQ (reference sequence). In regard to this clone: No antigen is known for it. One junction end does not reproduce the germline sequence, and a read error may be involved.

The study, taken as a whole, reports: Cytomegalovirus association was assigned to over 150 TCR beta chains. A later analysis found common viral pathogens apparently linked to several of the most significant clusters. Reportedly, HLA-A and HLA-B alleles of most subjects were accurately predicted from TCR beta.

The chain links TRBV7-9 to TRBJ1-2; D is perhaps TRBD1 (6 bases). Material for sequencing was PBMCs. The receptor comes from a male donor in good health and CMV-seropositive. CDR3 nucleotide sequence: TGTTCCAGCACCCCACAGGGAGTTCAATCTGGCTACACCTTC. Protein sequence: CSSTPQGVQSGYTF. The full variable domain, with the rest looked up from reference TRBV7-9 and TRBJ1-2, is DTGVSQNPRHKITKRGQNVTFRCDPISEHNRLYWYRQTLGQGPEFLTYFQNEAQLEKSRLLSDRFSAERPKGSFSTLEIQRTEQGDSAMYLCSSTPQGVQSGYTFGSGTRLTVV.